What follows is one T cell receptor (beta chain) and its context. The sample holds a few counts of this clonotype. Its antigen remains undetermined. The input lacks base qualities; no much larger clone sits a single base away. This entry comes from a study of T cell repertoires in cytomegalovirus infection (dated by TCRdb to the late 2010s). Turning to the overall study: Peptide stimulations targeted recently identified HLA-C-restricted CMV epitopes, whose presentation resists viral immunomodulation, together with well-studied HLA-B-restricted epitopes. The HLA type of each donor mattered for the analysis, because public TCR beta signatures pointed to carriage of CMV infection along with the matching HLA type. Overall study results and their limits: The ex vivo response was dominated by HLA-C-restricted CMV-specific TCR beta clonotypes, which also provided the single most frequent clonotype in two of eight donors. Cumulative frequency of public TCR beta family members discriminated carriers of CMV infection plus the relevant HLA type in this cohort and an independent roughly 320-donor cohort.

The CDR3 numbers 13 residues from cysteine through phenylalanine. Of the read, only the CDR3 DNA is kept; its 39 bases are in frame from base 1. The germline V gene provides CDR1 MNHEY and CDR2 SVGEGT. The V end loses 2 bases and the J end loses 6 bases, and a stretch of 9 bases separates them. Sequencing relied on an Illumina HiSeq 1500. TCRdb reprocessed the public reads (quality trimming at Q25 with fastp, clone calling with MiXCR) and kept in-frame beta chains. CDR3 protein duplicates are merged, each entry listing the most common genes and DNA. This sample lists approximately 770,000 distinct CDR3 sequences; about 27% were detected once. The biggest ten clones account for about an eighth of the sample. Sample treatment or condition, as interpreted from the label and publication: in vitro stimulation with specific CMV peptide epitopes to enrich CMV-specific T cells.

The sample here was cultured CD8+ T cells from PBMCs, taken from culture after CMV antigen stimulation. This receptor was obtained from a human donor in good health (CMV status not recorded). Some clones in this sample may be carry-over from other donors' samples. The rearrangement combines TRBV6-2 or TRBV6-3 with TRBJ2-3, with a tentative D gene TRBD2 over 5 matching bases. The nucleotide sequence is given as TGTGCCAGCAGTTACGTTCAGCGGGATACGCAGTATTTT. The encoded protein is CASSYVQRDTQYF.